Reported below is one TCR beta chain. Its target is unknown. The length of the CDR3 is 14 residues. J gave up 7 bases and V 3 bases, and 5 bases lay outside the gene matches. Germline V gene lookup returns CDR1 SGHVS and CDR2 FNYEAQ. The data stem from a study of cytomegalovirus exposure and HLA in healthy donors. General study findings and limits: Cytomegalovirus status was reportedly diagnosed by the classifier with high sensitivity and specificity. TCR beta V- and J-gene trimming was later associated with a missense DCLRE1C variant. Approximately 160 TCR beta chains were listed as cytomegalovirus-associated.

Primers included in the PCR were 60 Vbeta and 13 Jbeta primers. Original methodology: Later work found around 80 million unique TCR beta chains, with approximately 12 million shared. TCRdb keeps only in-frame clones here, not all; method: immunoSEQ multiplex PCR. D and trimming come from the DNA, and the V and J calls and clone size come from that table. The sample holds approximately 220,000 clones, more than 80% seen once. The chain uses TRBV7-6 and TRBJ1-4; 7 nucleotides match TRBD1. This receptor was identified in a man aged 30 to 45 in good health and CMV-seronegative. The sequencing sample was made of PBMCs. Here the CDR3 DNA reads TGTGCCAGCAGCTTGGGACAGTATCCTGAAAAACTGTTTTTT. Protein sequence: CASSLGQYPEKLFF.